These 12 T cell receptor beta chains originate from one sample sequenced in a study of breast tumors, draining lymph nodes, adjacent tissues. Samples came from axillary lymph nodes draining the breast cancer. One entry per CDR3 protein results from TCRdb running MiXCR on the multiplex PCR reads. The profile shows roughly 120,000 distinct CDR3 sequences, just under 20% of them singletons. Material: axillary lymph node tissue. The receptors shown here come from a female donor with breast cancer. Some clones in this sample may be carry-over from other donors' samples.

The rearrangement links TRBV14 to TRBJ1-2; a weak D match, TRBD1 (5 bases). This CDR3 is built from 12 residues. The germline V and J ends were trimmed by 3 bases and 10 bases, with 12 bases remaining between them. The germline V gene encodes CDR1 SGHDN and CDR2 FVKESK. CDR3 residues: CASSQGEADYTF. The CDR3 DNA follows: TGTGCCAGCAGCCAGGGGGAGGCGGACTACACCTTC.

This clonotype came up many times. The junction departs from the called germline gene at one end, perhaps through a read error. This chain joins TRBV18 and TRBJ2-5, with D tentatively TRBD2 (5 bases). This CDR3 is built from 11 residues. Germline V CDR1 and CDR2: KGHSH, LQKENI. The CDR3 DNA follows: TGTGCCAGCTCACCAAACGGGGTGTTTGTCTTC. Translation gives CASSPNGVFVF. The full variable domain, its missing parts supplied by reference TRBV18 and TRBJ2-5, is NAGVMQNPRHLVRRRGQEARLRCSPMKGHSHVYWYRQLPEEGLKFMVYLQKENIIDESGMPKERFSAEFPKEGPSILRIQQVVRGDSAAYFCASSPNGVFVFGPGTRLLVL.

The chain links TRBV28 to TRBJ2-1; the match to TRBD2 covers 9 bases. The CDR3 is 14 amino acids. Per the germline V gene, CDR1 is MDHEN and CDR2 is SYDVKM. Trimming at V came to 7 bases and at J to 7 bases, leaving 8 bases not matched to a gene. The CDR3 DNA reads as TGTGCCAGCATTCCTAGCGGGAAGCGTAATGAGCAGTTCTTC. Translated: CASIPSGKRNEQFF.

This clonotype was counted ten times or more. Germline is not matched at one junction end, which may reflect a read error. This chain joins TRBV6-6 and TRBJ2-3; no clear D. Germline V gene lookup returns CDR1 MNHNY and CDR2 SVGAGI (reference sequence). This CDR3 has 12 amino acids. CDR3: CASSSLGDTQYF. DNA for the CDR3: TGTGCCAGTAGTTCTTTGGGGGATACGCAGTATTTT.

A word on this clonotype: This may come from a read error, since a much larger clone is one base off. This rearrangement joins TRBV9 to TRBJ2-5; TRBD1 might be the D (5 bases). Looked up from germline, CDR1 is SGDLS and CDR2 is YYNGEE. The CDR3 sequence is 14 residues long. Here the CDR3 DNA reads TGTGACAGCTCCGCGGACACGTCGCAAGAGACCCAGTACTTC. This encodes CDSSADTSQETQYF.

V and J are TRBV6-1 and TRBJ2-4; TRBD1 might be the D (6 bases). Germline V CDR1 and CDR2: MNHNS, SASEGT. The V and J ends lost 5 bases and 7 bases respectively, with 15 bases between them. This CDR3 spans 14 amino acids. As DNA, the CDR3 is TGTGCCAGCAGTCACACAGGGCCGGGGAACATTCAGTACTTC. This translates into CASSHTGPGNIQYF.

This clonotype was found a few times. The chain recombines TRBV12-3 or TRBV12-4 with TRBJ2-2; 11 bases fit TRBD2. With 5 bases clipped from V and 2 bases from J, the junction kept 7 bases outside the gene matches. The CDR3 sequence is 17 residues long. CDR3 region: CASSPLAGGANTGELFF. Written as DNA, the CDR3 is TGTGCCAGCAGTCCATTAGCGGGAGGGGCCAACACCGGGGAGCTGTTTTTT.

This clonotype came up many times. This chain joins TRBV6-1 and TRBJ2-3, with unresolved D. Deletions cut 1 base from V and 2 bases from J, with 10 bases between. The CDR3 totals 15 residues. Germline loops: CDR1 MNHNS, CDR2 SASEGT. The CDR3 DNA sequence: TGTGCCAGCAGTGAAGAAGGCTTAGTCACAGATACGCAGTATTTT. Translating gives CASSEEGLVTDTQYF.

This clonotype was seen many times. This chain connects TRBV7-3 to TRBJ2-5, with D perhaps TRBD2 (6 bases). V dropped 5 bases and J dropped 7 bases, with 14 bases sitting between them. This CDR3 is 13 amino acids long. CDR1 is SGHTA, CDR2 FQGTGA, per germline. For the CDR3, the DNA is TGTGCCAGCAGCCTGGAGGACGGGGGGACCCAGTACTTC. Translation gives CASSLEDGGTQYF.

This clonotype was counted many times. The V gene is TRBV20-1, the J gene TRBJ2-1; no clear D gene. Germline loops: CDR1 DFQATT, CDR2 SNEGSKA (reference sequence). V lost 6 bases and J 12 bases, leaving 12 bases between the germline ends. The CDR3 spans 10 residues. CDR3 protein: CSANLRLQFF. The CDR3 DNA reads as TGCAGTGCGAACCTACGGTTGCAGTTCTTC.

This clonotype was found many times. The chain has TRBV6-1 and TRBJ2-1; a weak D match, TRBD2 (7 bases). Germline CDR1 and CDR2: MNHNS and SASEGT. The ends were cut back, 7 bases at V and 7 bases at J, with 14 bases in the middle. The CDR3 has 13 residues. The CDR3, as DNA: TGTGCCAGCATTGGCGGGGGCCTAAATGAGCAGTTCTTC. It encodes CASIGGGLNEQFF.

This clonotype was detected many times. The V call is TRBV7-3, the J call TRBJ2-1; maybe TRBD2 (7 bases). CDR3 length: 16 residues. V lost 4 bases and J lost 6, with 19 bases in between. CDR1 is SGHTA and CDR2 is FQGTGA in the germline V gene. Here the CDR3 reads CASSSPGGGGFNEQFF. CDR3 coding DNA: TGTGCCAGCAGCTCCCCGGGGGGCGGGGGATTCAATGAGCAGTTCTTC.